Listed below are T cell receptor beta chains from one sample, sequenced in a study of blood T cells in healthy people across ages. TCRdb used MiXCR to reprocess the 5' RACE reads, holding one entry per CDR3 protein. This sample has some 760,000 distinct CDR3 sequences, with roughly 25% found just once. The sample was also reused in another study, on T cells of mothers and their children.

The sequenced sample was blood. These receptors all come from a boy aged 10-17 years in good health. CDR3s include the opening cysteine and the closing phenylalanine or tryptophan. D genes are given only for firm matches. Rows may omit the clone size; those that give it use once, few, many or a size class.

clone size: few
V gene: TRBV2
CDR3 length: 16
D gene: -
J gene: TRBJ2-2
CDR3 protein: CASSDSRARNTGELFF
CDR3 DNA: TGTGCCAGCAGTGATAGTAGGGCCCGCAACACCGGGGAGCTGTTTTTT

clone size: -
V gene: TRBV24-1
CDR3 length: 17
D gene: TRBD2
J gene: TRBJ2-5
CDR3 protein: CATSDLTGTSGQETQYF
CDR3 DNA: TGTGCCACCAGTGATCTTACCGGGACTAGCGGACAAGAGACCCAGTACTTC

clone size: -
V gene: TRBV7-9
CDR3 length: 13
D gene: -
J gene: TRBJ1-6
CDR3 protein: CASSWDNNSPLHF
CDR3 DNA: TGTGCCAGCAGCTGGGACAATAATTCACCCCTCCACTTT

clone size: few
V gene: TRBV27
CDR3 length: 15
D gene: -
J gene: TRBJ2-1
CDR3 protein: CASSLDGYFYNEQFF
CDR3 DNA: TGTGCCAGCAGTCTGGACGGCTATTTTTACAATGAGCAGTTCTTC

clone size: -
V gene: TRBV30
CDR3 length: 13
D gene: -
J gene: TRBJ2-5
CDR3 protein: CAWNRAWGETQYF
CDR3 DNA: TGTGCCTGGAATCGAGCTTGGGGGGAGACCCAGTACTTC

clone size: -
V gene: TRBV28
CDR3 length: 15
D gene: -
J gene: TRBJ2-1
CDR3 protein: CASIAGPSSYNEQFF
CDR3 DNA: TGTGCCAGCATCGCGGGACCGAGCTCCTACAATGAGCAGTTCTTC

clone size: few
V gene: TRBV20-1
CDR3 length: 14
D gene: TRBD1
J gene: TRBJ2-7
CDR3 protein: CSARNPTGGHEQYF
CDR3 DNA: TGCAGTGCTAGAAACCCTACAGGGGGCCACGAGCAGTACTTC

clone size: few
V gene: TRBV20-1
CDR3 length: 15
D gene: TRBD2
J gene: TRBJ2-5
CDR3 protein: CSAPISGAPRKTQYF
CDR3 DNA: TGCAGTGCTCCTATTAGCGGGGCTCCCAGGAAGACCCAGTACTTC

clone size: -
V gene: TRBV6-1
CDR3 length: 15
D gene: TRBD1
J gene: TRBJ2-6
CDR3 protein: CASRATGEGANVLTF
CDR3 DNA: TGTGCCAGCAGAGCGACAGGGGAAGGGGCCAACGTCCTGACTTTC

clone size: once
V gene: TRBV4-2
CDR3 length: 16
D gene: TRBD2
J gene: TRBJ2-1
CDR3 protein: CASSQVAGRDYNEQFF
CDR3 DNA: TGTGCCAGCAGCCAAGTAGCGGGGAGGGACTACAATGAGCAGTTCTTC

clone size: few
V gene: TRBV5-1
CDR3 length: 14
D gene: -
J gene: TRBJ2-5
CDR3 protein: CASRTPGSGETQYF
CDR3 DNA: TGCGCCAGCAGAACTCCAGGGTCGGGAGAGACCCAGTACTTC

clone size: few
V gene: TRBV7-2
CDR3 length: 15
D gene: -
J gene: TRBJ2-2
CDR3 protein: CASSLEDHRTGELFF
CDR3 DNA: TGTGCCAGCAGCTTAGAGGACCATAGAACCGGGGAGCTGTTTTTT

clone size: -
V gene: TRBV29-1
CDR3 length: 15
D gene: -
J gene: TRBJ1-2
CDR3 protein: CSVEEEGRGWDGYTF
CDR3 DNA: TGCAGCGTTGAAGAGGAGGGCAGGGGATGGGATGGCTACACCTTC

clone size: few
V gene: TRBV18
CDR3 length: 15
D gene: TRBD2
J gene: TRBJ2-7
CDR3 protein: CASSTGTSRGYEQYF
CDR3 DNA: TGTGCCAGCTCAACCGGGACTAGCAGGGGGTACGAGCAGTACTTC

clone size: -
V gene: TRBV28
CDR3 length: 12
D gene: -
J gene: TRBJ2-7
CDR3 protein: CASSLWRRAEYF
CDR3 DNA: TGTGCCAGCAGTTTATGGCGCAGGGCGGAGTACTTC

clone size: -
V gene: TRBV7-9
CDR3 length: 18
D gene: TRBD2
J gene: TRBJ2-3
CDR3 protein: CASSQRGRGGSFTDTQYF
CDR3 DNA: TGTGCCAGCAGCCAACGGGGTAGAGGCGGGAGCTTCACAGATACGCAGTATTTT

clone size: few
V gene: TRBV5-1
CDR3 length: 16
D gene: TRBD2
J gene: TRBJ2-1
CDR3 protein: CASSLGTSGRVDEQFF
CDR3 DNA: TGCGCCAGCAGCTTGGGGACTAGCGGGAGGGTCGATGAGCAGTTCTTC

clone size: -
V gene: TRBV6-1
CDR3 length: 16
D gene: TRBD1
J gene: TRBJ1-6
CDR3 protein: CASSEFGGTGHSPLHF
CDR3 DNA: TGTGCCAGCAGTGAATTTGGGGGGACAGGGCATTCACCCCTCCACTTT

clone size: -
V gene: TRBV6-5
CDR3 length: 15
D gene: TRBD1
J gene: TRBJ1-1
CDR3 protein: CASIRNRGVNTEAFF
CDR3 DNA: TGTGCCAGCATAAGGAACAGGGGGGTGAACACTGAAGCTTTCTTT

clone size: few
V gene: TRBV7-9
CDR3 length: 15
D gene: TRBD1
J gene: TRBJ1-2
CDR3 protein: CASSLVGTGGYGYTF
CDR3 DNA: TGTGCCAGCAGCTTAGTCGGGACAGGGGGCTATGGCTACACCTTC

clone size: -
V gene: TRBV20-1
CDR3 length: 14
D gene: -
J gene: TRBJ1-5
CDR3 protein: CSLEGQLSNQPQHF
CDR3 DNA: TGCAGTCTAGAAGGGCAGTTAAGCAATCAGCCCCAGCATTTT

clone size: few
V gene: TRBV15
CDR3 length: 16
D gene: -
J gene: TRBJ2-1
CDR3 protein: CATSRDGYRTYNEQFF
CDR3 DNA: TGTGCCACCAGCAGAGATGGTTACAGGACCTACAATGAGCAGTTCTTC

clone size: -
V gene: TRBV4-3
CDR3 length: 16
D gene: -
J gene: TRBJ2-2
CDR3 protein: CASSQDGQTNTGELFF
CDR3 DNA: TGCGCCAGCAGCCAAGATGGACAGACGAACACCGGGGAGCTGTTTTTT

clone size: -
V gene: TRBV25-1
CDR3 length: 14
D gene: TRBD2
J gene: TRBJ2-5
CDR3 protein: CASSTLAGWETQYF
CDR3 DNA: TGTGCCAGCAGTACTCTAGCGGGGTGGGAGACCCAGTACTTC

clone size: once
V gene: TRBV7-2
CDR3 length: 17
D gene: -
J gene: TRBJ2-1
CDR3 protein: CASSPHRLTHQVREQFF
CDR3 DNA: TGTGCCAGCAGTCCCCACCGACTAACACACCAGGTCCGTGAGCAGTTCTTC

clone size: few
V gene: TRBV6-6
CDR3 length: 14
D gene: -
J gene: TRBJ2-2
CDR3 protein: CASSYDRNTGELFF
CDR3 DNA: TGTGCCAGCAGTTATGACAGAAACACCGGGGAGCTGTTTTTT

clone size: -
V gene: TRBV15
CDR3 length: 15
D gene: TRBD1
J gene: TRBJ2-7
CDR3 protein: CATSRDRVSFYEQYF
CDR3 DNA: TGTGCCACCAGCAGGGACAGGGTTTCCTTCTACGAGCAGTACTTC

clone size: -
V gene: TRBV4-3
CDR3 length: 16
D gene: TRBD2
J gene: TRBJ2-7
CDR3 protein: CASSLGLAGGAYEQYF
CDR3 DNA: TGCGCCAGCAGCCTCGGACTAGCGGGAGGGGCCTACGAGCAGTACTTC

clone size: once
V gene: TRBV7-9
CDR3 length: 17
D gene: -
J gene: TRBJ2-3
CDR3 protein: CASSSLGTAMGTDTQYF
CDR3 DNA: TGTGCCAGCAGCTCCCTGGGGACTGCTATGGGCACAGATACGCAGTATTTT

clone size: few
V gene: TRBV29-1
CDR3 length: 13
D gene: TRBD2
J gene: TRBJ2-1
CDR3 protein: CSSRGTTYREQFF
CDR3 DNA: TGCAGCTCCCGGGGGACTACCTACCGTGAGCAGTTCTTC

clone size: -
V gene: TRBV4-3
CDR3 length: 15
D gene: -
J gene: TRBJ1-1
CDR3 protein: CASSQDLDDYTEAFF
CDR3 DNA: TGCGCCAGCAGCCAAGACCTGGACGACTACACTGAAGCTTTCTTT

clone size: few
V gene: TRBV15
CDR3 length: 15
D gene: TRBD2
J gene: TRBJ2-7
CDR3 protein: CATSRGWGGTYEQYF
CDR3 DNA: TGTGCCACCAGCAGGGGGTGGGGGGGTACCTACGAGCAGTACTTC

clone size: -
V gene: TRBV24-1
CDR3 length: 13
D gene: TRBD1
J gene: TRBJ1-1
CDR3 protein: CATRGGTGLQAFF
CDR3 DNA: TGTGCCACCAGGGGGGGGACAGGCTTACAAGCTTTCTTT

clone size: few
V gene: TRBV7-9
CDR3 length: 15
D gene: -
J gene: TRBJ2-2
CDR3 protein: CAGSLDWANTGELFF
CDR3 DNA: TGTGCCGGCAGCCTGGACTGGGCCAACACCGGGGAGCTGTTTTTT

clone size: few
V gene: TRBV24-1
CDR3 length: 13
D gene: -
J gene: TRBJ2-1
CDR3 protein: CATRRDSYNEQFF
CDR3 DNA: TGTGCCACCAGGCGGGACTCCTACAATGAGCAGTTCTTC

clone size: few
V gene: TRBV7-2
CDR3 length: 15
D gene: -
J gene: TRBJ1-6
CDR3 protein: CASSPTSYRDSPLHF
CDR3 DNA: TGTGCCAGCAGCCCAACGAGCTACAGGGATTCACCCCTCCACTTT

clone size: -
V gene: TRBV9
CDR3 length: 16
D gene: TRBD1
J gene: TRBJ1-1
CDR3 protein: CASSADRGPGGTEAFF
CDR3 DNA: TGTGCCAGCAGCGCTGACAGGGGCCCAGGGGGGACTGAAGCTTTCTTT

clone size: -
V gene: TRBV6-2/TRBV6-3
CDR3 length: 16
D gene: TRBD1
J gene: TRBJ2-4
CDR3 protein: CASSYDRGMLGNIQYF
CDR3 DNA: TGTGCCAGCAGTTACGACAGGGGAATGTTAGGAAACATTCAGTACTTC

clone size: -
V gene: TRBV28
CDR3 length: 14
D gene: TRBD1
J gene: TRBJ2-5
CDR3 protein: CASSSDRVEETQYF
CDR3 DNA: TGTGCCAGCAGCTCGGACAGGGTGGAAGAGACCCAGTACTTC

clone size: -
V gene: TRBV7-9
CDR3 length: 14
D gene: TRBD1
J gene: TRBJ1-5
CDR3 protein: CASSFEGAGQPQHF
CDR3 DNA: TGTGCCAGCAGCTTTGAGGGGGCTGGTCAGCCCCAGCATTTT

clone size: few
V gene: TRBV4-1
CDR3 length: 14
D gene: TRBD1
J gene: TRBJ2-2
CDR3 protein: CASSQGRGPGELFF
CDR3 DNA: TGCGCCAGCAGCCAAGGCAGGGGGCCCGGGGAGCTGTTTTTT

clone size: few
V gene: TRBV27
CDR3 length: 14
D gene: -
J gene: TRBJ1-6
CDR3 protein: CASSLWGDNSPLHF
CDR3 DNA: TGTGCCAGCAGTTTGTGGGGGGATAATTCACCCCTCCACTTT

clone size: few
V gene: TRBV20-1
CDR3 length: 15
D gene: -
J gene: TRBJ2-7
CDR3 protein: CSARDLKSYSYEQYF
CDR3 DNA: TGCAGTGCTAGAGATCTAAAGTCCTACTCCTACGAGCAGTACTTC

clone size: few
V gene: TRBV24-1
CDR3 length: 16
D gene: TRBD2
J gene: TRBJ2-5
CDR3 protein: CATSDPQTSGQETQYF
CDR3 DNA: TGTGCCACCAGTGACCCCCAGACTAGCGGGCAAGAGACCCAGTACTTC

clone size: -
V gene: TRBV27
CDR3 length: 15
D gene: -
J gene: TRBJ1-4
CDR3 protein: CASSLWAGRNEKLFF
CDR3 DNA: TGTGCCAGCAGTTTATGGGCAGGGAGGAATGAAAAACTGTTTTTT

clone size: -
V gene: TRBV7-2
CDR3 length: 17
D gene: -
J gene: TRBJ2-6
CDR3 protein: CASSSPPGHPGANVLTF
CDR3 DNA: TGTGCCAGCAGCTCGCCTCCAGGGCATCCTGGGGCCAACGTCCTGACTTTC

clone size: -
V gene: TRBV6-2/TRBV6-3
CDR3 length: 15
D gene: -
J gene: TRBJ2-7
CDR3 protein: CASSYGEVGEYEQYF
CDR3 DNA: TGTGCCAGCAGTTACGGGGAAGTTGGGGAGTACGAGCAGTACTTC

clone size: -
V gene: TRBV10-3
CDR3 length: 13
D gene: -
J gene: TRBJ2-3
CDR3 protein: CASRGPSTDTQYF
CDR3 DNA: TGTGCCAGCCGGGGCCCTAGCACAGATACGCAGTATTTT

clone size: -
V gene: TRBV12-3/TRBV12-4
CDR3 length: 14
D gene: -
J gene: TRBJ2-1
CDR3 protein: CASSPGMVSDEQFF
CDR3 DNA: TGTGCCAGCAGCCCGGGAATGGTGTCCGATGAGCAGTTCTTC

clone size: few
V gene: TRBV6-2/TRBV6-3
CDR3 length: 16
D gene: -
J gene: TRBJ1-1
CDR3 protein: CASSYERRQGRLGDFF
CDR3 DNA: TGTGCCAGCAGTTACGAACGTCGGCAGGGGCGGCTTGGCGATTTCTTT

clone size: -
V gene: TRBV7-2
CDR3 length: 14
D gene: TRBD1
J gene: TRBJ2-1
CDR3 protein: CASSFGTGSHEQFF
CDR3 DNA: TGTGCCAGCAGCTTTGGGACAGGGAGTCATGAGCAGTTCTTC

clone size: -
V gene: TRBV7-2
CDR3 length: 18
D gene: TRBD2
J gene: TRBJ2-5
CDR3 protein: CASTVRRTSGGTQETQYF
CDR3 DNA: TGTGCCAGCACCGTGAGACGGACTAGCGGGGGGACGCAAGAGACCCAGTACTTC

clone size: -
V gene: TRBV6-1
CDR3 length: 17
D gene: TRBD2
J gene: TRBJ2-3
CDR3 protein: CASRTPLLAGETDTQYF
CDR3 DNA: TGTGCCAGCAGGACCCCATTACTAGCGGGAGAAACAGATACGCAGTATTTT

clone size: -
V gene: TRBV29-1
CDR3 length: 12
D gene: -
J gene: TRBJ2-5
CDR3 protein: CSVEGGKETQYF
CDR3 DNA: TGCAGCGTTGAAGGGGGTAAAGAGACCCAGTACTTC

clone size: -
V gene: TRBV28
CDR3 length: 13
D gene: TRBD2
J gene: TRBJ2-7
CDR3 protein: CAGQTSGRYEQYF
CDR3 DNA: TGTGCCGGTCAGACTAGCGGGAGGTACGAGCAGTACTTC

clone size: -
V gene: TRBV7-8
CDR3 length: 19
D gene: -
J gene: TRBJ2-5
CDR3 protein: CASSLGYGSGGTYQETQYF
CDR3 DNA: TGTGCCAGCAGCTTAGGTTACGGTAGCGGAGGGACCTACCAAGAGACCCAGTACTTC

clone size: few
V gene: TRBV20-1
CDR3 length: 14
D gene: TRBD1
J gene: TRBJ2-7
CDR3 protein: CGARSQDRVYEQYF
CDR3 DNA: TGCGGTGCTAGATCCCAAGACAGGGTCTACGAGCAGTACTTC

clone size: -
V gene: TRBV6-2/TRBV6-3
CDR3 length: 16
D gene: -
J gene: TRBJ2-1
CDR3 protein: CASSYSQRRASPAQFF
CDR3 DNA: TGTGCCAGCAGTTACTCCCAAAGACGGGCGTCTCCCGCGCAGTTCTTC

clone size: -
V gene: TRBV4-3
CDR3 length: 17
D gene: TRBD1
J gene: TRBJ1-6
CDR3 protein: CASSQDASGGKNSPLHF
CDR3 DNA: TGCGCCAGCAGCCAAGACGCGTCAGGGGGCAAAAATTCACCCCTCCACTTT